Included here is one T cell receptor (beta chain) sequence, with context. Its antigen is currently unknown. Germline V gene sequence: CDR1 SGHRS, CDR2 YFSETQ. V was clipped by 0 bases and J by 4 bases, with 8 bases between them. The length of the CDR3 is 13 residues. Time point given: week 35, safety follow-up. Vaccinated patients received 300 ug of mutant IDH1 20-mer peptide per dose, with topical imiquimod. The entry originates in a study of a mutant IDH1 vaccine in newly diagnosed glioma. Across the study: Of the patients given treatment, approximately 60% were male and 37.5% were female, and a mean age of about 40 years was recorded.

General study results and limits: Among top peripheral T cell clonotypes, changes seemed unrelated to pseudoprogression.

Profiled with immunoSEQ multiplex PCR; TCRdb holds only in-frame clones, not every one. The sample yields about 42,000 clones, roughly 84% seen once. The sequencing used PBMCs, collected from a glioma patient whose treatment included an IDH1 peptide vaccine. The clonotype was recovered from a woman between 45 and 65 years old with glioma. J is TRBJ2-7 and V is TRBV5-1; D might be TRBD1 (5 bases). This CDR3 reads CASSLAGPYEQYF. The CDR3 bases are TGCGCCAGCAGCTTGGCAGGGCCGTACGAGCAGTACTTC.